The 3 T cell receptor beta chains reported below all come from one sample, sequenced in a study of blood T cell repertoires in COVID-19. TCRdb keeps only in-frame clones here, not all; method: immunoSEQ multiplex PCR. Found here are about 270,000 clones, 83% of them singletons; the top ten hold around 10%. The sequencing input was peripheral blood. These TCRs come from a woman between 50 and 59 years old who had recovered from COVID-19.

This chain joins TRBV7-2 and TRBJ2-1; no firm D call. CDR1 is SGHTA, CDR2 FQGNSA, per germline. Deletions cut 5 bases from V and 9 bases from J, with 8 bases between. This CDR3 is 11 amino acids long. CDR3 sequence (DNA): TGTGCCAGCAGCATAATCGGTGAGCAGTTCTTC. It yields the protein CASSIIGEQFF. Filled out from reference TRBV7-2 and TRBJ2-1, the complete variable domain reads GAGVSQSPSNKVTEKGKDVELRCDPISGHTALYWYRQSLGQGLEFLIYFQGNSAPDKSGLPSDRFSAERTGGSVSTLTIQRTQQEDSAVYLCASSIIGEQFFGPGTRLTVL.

This chain links TRBV6-2 or TRBV6-3 with TRBJ2-2, with 10 bases lining up with TRBD1. Trimming cost V 6 bases and J 5 bases; bases outside gene matches: 6. Germline V gives CDR1 MNHEY, CDR2 SVGEGT. This CDR3 is 15 amino acids long. DNA of the CDR3: TGTGCCAGCAGCCGAGGACAGGGGGGAACCGGGGAGCTGTTTTTT. It encodes CASSRGQGGTGELFF.

The chain uses TRBV6-5 and TRBJ2-3; TRBD2 aligns across 7 bases. The trim removed 6 bases at V and 5 bases at J, leaving 8 bases unmatched. Per the germline V gene, CDR1 is MNHEY and CDR2 is SVGAGI. The CDR3 is made up of 14 amino acids. This CDR3 is CASRRAGMRDTQYF. The CDR3 nucleotides read TGTGCCAGCAGACGAGCGGGGATGCGAGATACGCAGTATTTT.